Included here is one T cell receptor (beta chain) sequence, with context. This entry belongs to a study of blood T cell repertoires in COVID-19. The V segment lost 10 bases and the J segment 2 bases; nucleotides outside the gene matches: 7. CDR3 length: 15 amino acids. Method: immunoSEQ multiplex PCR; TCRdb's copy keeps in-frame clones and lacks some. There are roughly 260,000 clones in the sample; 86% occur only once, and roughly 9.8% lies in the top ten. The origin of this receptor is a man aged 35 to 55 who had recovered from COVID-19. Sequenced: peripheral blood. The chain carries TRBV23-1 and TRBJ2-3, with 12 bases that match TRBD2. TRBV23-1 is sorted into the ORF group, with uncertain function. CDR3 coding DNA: TGCGCCACCGAACCTAGCGGGAGGGCCACAGATACGCAGTATTTT. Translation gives CATEPSGRATDTQYF.